This TCR beta chain was found in a study of vaccination effects on CD4 cells after COVID-19 (dated by TCRdb to between 2021 and 2024). Study-wide context: Two doses of either the BNT162b2 or the mRNA-1273 mRNA SARS-CoV-2 vaccine were administered to participants. SARS-CoV-2 spike-specific CD4+ TCR repertoires from before and after mRNA vaccination were compared in COVID-19 convalescent patients and in infection-naive vaccine recipients. Altogether, approximately 10 COVID-19 convalescent patients and a handful of SARS-CoV-2-naive healthy vaccine recipients made up the full study. The Oncomine TCR Beta short-read assay on an Illumina iSeq 100 was used to sequence cultures from other donors in the study. The investigation overall reported the following: Limitations of the study were the small number of convalescent patients and the absence of early post-infection timepoints. In healthy vaccine recipients, vaccine-induced clones were almost all SARS-CoV-2 mono-reactive, with only 1 of 255 cross-reactive with common cold coronaviruses. Both infection-induced and vaccine-induced clones contracted markedly at late post-vaccination timepoints, which is consistent with waning T cell responses.

To prepare the library, the immunoSEQ multiplex PCR assay was applied. TCR beta CDR3 sequencing was performed on DNA from the cultured, isolated CD4+ T cells. The source study handled its data this way. Non-productive TCR sequences were removed and reads were trimmed to the CDR3 region, keeping CDR3s of at least 7 amino acids. Antigen-specific clonotypes were identified with the MANAFEST web app by comparing expansion in peptide wells against reference cultures. To be called positive, a clone needed expansion at FDR<0.05 compared with the reference and with all other wells, an odds ratio greater than 5, and a frequency greater than 0.1% in two replicate wells. A clonotype was called cross-reactive if it was significantly expanded both in SARS-CoV-2 spike wells and in at least one common cold coronavirus spike condition. CDR3 similarity was assessed by Levenshtein distance using the stringdist R package, and unrooted trees were constructed with ape in R 3.6.1. TCRdb's version of the immuneACCESS table is confined to in-frame rearrangements and falls short of the full clone set. An unresolved V gene accounts for under half of the shortfall where checked; the remainder is of unknown origin. For V, J and clone size, that table is used; D and trimming come from the DNA. The sample data list around 66,000 clones, and approximately 75% of these were observed just once. In total, the top ten clones hold around 3.8% of the sample.

This clone has a handful of counts. Its specific antigen is unknown. Per-base qualities were not stored, and no clone one base away is much larger. In the ViraFEST assay, PBMC were stimulated with viral peptide pools, and antigen-specific CD4+ T cell clonotypes were then identified by expansion using TCR sequencing. After around 10 days of culture, CD4+ T cells were isolated with the EasySep CD4+ T cell isolation kit. None of the healthy vaccine recipients had a prior SARS-CoV-2 infection, which was confirmed by nucleocapsid antibody tests that came back negative both before and after vaccination. About 2.1 million PBMC per well were cultured in IMDM with about 5.4% human AB serum, roughly 10 IU/ml IL-2 and gentamicin, plus 10 ug/ml peptides. Half of the culture medium was replaced with fresh IL-2-containing medium on days 3 and 7. Unless noted otherwise, every peptide stimulation condition was cultured in triplicate wells. Using Ficoll-Paque Plus gradient centrifugation, PBMC were separated from whole blood and then either used fresh or cryopreserved at -140C. The spike proteins of SARS-CoV-2 and of the common cold coronaviruses HCoV-NL63, HCoV-OC43 and HCoV-229E were spanned by overlapping peptide pools. Genomic DNA was extracted from cultured CD4+ T cells with the QIAamp micro DNA kit.

The germline V gene encodes CDR1 SGHTA and CDR2 FQGTGA. Taken from cysteine to phenylalanine, the CDR3 has 17 residues. CDR3 DNA only is kept here, 51 bases in frame from base 1. Relative to germline, V is missing 3 bases and J is missing 1 base, with 9 bases of the junction outside any gene match. The V and J segments used are TRBV7-3 and TRBJ2-5, with TRBD2 matching 9 junction bases. This TCR was sampled from a human donor who received a COVID-19 vaccine. The sequencing used CD4+ T cells from PBMCs cultured with HCoV-OC43 spike peptides, collected before COVID-19 vaccination. Read against the paper, the sample's cell subset or site label means: HCoV-OC43 spike overlapping peptide pool stimulation. The nucleotide sequence is TGTGCCAGCAGCTTCGGACAAGCGGGGGGCGTCCAAGAGACCCAGTACTTC. This codes for CASSFGQAGGVQETQYF.